Given below is one T cell receptor beta chain in context. What it binds is not known. These data come from a study of shared clonotypes between healthy human individuals. Notes on the study in general: Generally, naive subsets (rather than memory subsets) showed larger estimated richness.

CDR1 is SEHNR and CDR2 is FQNEAQ in the germline V gene (reference sequence). The ends were cut back, 5 bases at V and 2 bases at J, with 15 bases in the middle. The CDR3 spans 15 residues. The naive CD8 subset, CD45RO-negative cells positively selected for CCR7, excluded terminally differentiated effector memory CD45RA+ cells. Caucasian adults living in Nashville, Tennessee, provided all samples. TCRdb's table, derived via immunoSEQ multiplex PCR, lists solely in-frame clones and lacks some. This table has 2 million to 2.5 million clones, approximately 94% appearing once. This clonotype was obtained from a man between 18 and 29 years old in good health. Some clones in this sample may be carry-over from other donors' samples. This chain joins TRBV7-9 and TRBJ2-5; TRBD2 might be the D (6 bases). The sequenced material came from naive CD8+ T cells from PBMCs. CDR3 protein: CASSAPFGRQETQYF. The CDR3 region has the DNA TGTGCCAGCAGCGCTCCCTTTGGGAGGCAAGAGACCCAGTACTTC.